Presented here are 14 T cell receptor beta chains from one specimen sequenced in a study of T cell repertoires in cytomegalovirus infection. TCRdb ran MiXCR on the reads and lists one entry per CDR3 protein. The sample has around 170,000 distinct CDR3 sequences, 17% seen once. Sample: CD8+ T cells from PBMCs. The receptors were sampled from a human donor in good health (CMV status not recorded). Some clones in this sample may be carry-over from other donors' samples.

This clonotype turned up a few times. The V gene is TRBV29-1, the J gene TRBJ2-7; D might be TRBD1 (5 bases). CDR1 and CDR2 from the germline V gene are SQVTM and ANQGSEA. The CDR3 runs to 13 residues. The V and J ends lost 2 bases and 0 bases respectively, with 8 bases between them. DNA for the CDR3: TGCAGCGTTGAAAACAGGTTCTCCTACGAGCAGTACTTC. The encoded protein is CSVENRFSYEQYF.

In the case of this clonotype: A much larger clone lies one base from this, so it may be a read error. V is TRBV6-5 and J is TRBJ1-1; TRBD1 agrees at 8 bases. Germline loops: CDR1 MNHEY, CDR2 SVGAGI. The CDR3 contains 17 residues. Written as DNA, the CDR3 is TGTGCCGGCAGTTCCATTGCCGGGACAGGATACAACACTGAAGCTTTCTTT. This translates into CAGSSIAGTGYNTEAFF.

The chain links TRBV28 to TRBJ2-7; the D is unclear. The V end lost 5 bases, the J end lost 3 bases, and 8 bases lay between the germline ends. The length of the CDR3 is 12 residues. The germline V gene encodes CDR1 MDHEN and CDR2 SYDVKM. The CDR3 nucleotides read TGTGCCAGCAGTCCAAACTTCTACGAGCAGTACTTC. Translating it yields CASSPNFYEQYF.

This clonotype was found a few times. V is TRBV6-1 and J is TRBJ2-7; D remains unclear. The CDR3 has 12 residues. CDR1 and CDR2 from the germline V gene are MNHNS and SASEGT. V was trimmed by 5 bases and J by 7 bases, leaving 12 bases between them. CDR3 DNA sequence: TGTGCCAGCAGTTACCCCTCGAAGGAGCAGTACTTC. Translating gives CASSYPSKEQYF.

This clonotype showed up just a few times. This sequence joins TRBV7-6 and TRBJ2-7; D unclear. CDR1 and CDR2 (germline): SGHVS, FNYEAQ. The CDR3 extends over 14 amino acids. Trimming stripped 8 bases from V and 2 bases from J, with 16 bases between. The CDR3 nucleotides read TGTGCCAGCGGCCAAGAAGACGCAGCCTACGAGCAGTACTTC. Translated, it gives CASGQEDAAYEQYF.

In this sample, this clonotype turned up a few times. The chain joins TRBV11-2 to TRBJ2-7, with D possibly matching TRBD1 (5 bases). This CDR3 is built from 15 residues. CDR1 is SGHAT, CDR2 FQNNGV, per germline. Trimming stripped 4 bases from V and 0 bases from J, with 13 bases between. CDR3 amino acids: CASSYWGGPSYEQYF. Here the CDR3 DNA reads TGTGCCAGCAGCTACTGGGGCGGCCCCTCCTACGAGCAGTACTTC.

This chain links TRBV14 with TRBJ2-3, with D unclear. V shed 4 bases and J shed 3 bases, with 14 bases lying between them. The CDR3 length is 15 residues. Germline CDR1 reads SGHDN; CDR2 reads FVKESK. The DNA of the CDR3 is TGTGCCAGCAGCCTTCTGGTGGGTGGAACAGATACGCAGTATTTT. This sequence encodes CASSLLVGGTDTQYF.

This clonotype was seen at least ten times. The chain is built from TRBV7-2 and TRBJ2-1; tentative D call: TRBD2 (5 bases). The CDR3 spans 13 residues. CDR1 is SGHTA, CDR2 FQGNSA, per germline. V lost 1 base to trimming and J lost 7 bases, with 8 bases between them. CDR3 nucleotide sequence: TGTGCCAGCAGCTTAGGAGGGTTTAATGAGCAGTTCTTC. It specifies CASSLGGFNEQFF.

CDR3 region: CASSDTGGSNTGELFF. The DNA for the CDR3 is TGTGCCAGTAGTGATACAGGGGGCTCGAACACCGGGGAGCTGTTTTTT. V is TRBV19 and J is TRBJ2-2, with TRBD1 matching 9 bases. This CDR3 region has 16 residues. Looked up from germline, CDR1 is LNHDA and CDR2 is SQIVND (reference sequence). V gave up 5 bases and J gave up 0 bases; unmatched junction bases: 4.

This clonotype was counted at least ten times. V and J are TRBV7-2 and TRBJ1-3, with D tentatively TRBD1 (6 bases). This CDR3 contains 15 residues. The germline V gene has CDR1 SGHTA and CDR2 FQGNSA. Between the trimmed V and J ends, which lost 5 bases and 3 bases, there was a span of 14 bases. The CDR3 reads CASSQTVGGGNTIYF. CDR3 nucleotides: TGTGCCAGCAGCCAGACTGTAGGGGGTGGAAACACCATATATTTT.

There are a few counts of this clonotype. The CDR3 is CASSYRQGQSSYEQYF. The CDR3 nucleotides are TGTGCCAGCAGCTATAGACAGGGGCAGAGCTCCTACGAGCAGTACTTC. The chain joins TRBV7-8 to TRBJ2-7; 8 bases match TRBD1. Germline V lookup: CDR1 SGHVS, CDR2 FQNEAQ. The CDR3 length is 16 residues. The trim removed 4 bases at V and 0 bases at J, leaving 8 bases unmatched.

This clonotype was recorded a few times. The chain is built from TRBV29-1 and TRBJ2-7; D not resolved. The germline V and J ends were trimmed by 4 bases and 0 bases, with 10 bases remaining between them. Germline-derived CDR1 and CDR2 are SQVTM and ANQGSEA. This CDR3 has 13 residues. The DNA of the CDR3 is TGCAGCGTTGGGCAGGTCAGCTCCTACGAGCAGTACTTC. Its translation: CSVGQVSSYEQYF.

This clonotype occurred a few times. This rearrangement joins TRBV7-9 to TRBJ2-7; a weak D match, TRBD1 (5 bases). Germline V gene sequence: CDR1 SEHNR, CDR2 FQNEAQ (reference sequence). Deletions cut 5 bases from V and 3 bases from J, with 14 bases between. The CDR3 is made up of 14 amino acids. CDR3 loop: CASSPEARDYEQYF. The CDR3 DNA reads as TGTGCCAGCAGCCCCGAGGCCAGGGACTACGAGCAGTACTTC.

The chain couples TRBV11-2 to TRBJ2-6, with 7 bases aligning to TRBD1. V was clipped by 8 bases and J by 0 bases; unmatched bases: 10. The V gene's germline CDR1 is SGHAT and CDR2 FQNNGV. This CDR3 has 17 amino acids. This chain's CDR3 is CASEVDRLSSGANVLTF. The DNA for the CDR3 is TGTGCCAGCGAGGTGGACAGGTTGAGCTCTGGGGCCAACGTCCTGACTTTC.